This T cell receptor (beta chain) was retrieved from a study of immune evolution from preneoplasia to lung adenocarcinoma (dated by TCRdb to the early 2020s). As for the study more broadly: HLA loss of heterozygosity was observed in approximately 7%, 15% and 30% of AIS, MIA and ADC lesions, respectively, and was not observed in any AAH lesions. The study combined immune gene expression, TCR sequencing and multiplex immunofluorescence to profile immune contexture across lung adenocarcinoma precursors and invasive adenocarcinoma. Resected precursor lesions (AAH, AIS, MIA) and invasive adenocarcinomas were each compared against paired morphologically normal lung tissue. The sample size depended on which specimens were available, not on a prior power calculation. Whole exome sequencing and methylation data from the same cohort of nodules were integrated with the immune data. The overall cohort comprised 40 to 55 patients with pulmonary nodules who underwent surgical resection. TCR sequencing data were obtained from about 49 patients. According to the study, more than 100 samples were used for TCR sequencing. POLYSOLVER was used to infer Class I HLA alleles from exome data, and LOHHLA was used to detect allele-specific HLA loss. General conclusions and limits of the study: The findings were based on association rather than direct causation, and larger cohorts with long-term follow-up and longitudinal biopsies were deemed needed. Because all patients came from Japan and China, whether the findings apply to Western populations was uncertain. The highest clonality was observed in normal lung, whereas higher T cell density and diversity but lower clonality appeared to be present in later-stage lesions. Normal lung had the highest top T cell clone frequencies, which appeared to decline progressively from AAH through AIS, MIA and invasive adenocarcinoma. Compared with EGFR-mutant or double wild-type lesions, KRAS-mutant nodules had the highest T cell clonality.

About this clone itself: Its antigen specificity is not known. No base-level quality is on record; no much larger clone is a single base apart.

Between about 2013 and 2017, the patients underwent resection in either Japan or China. Two lung cancer pathologists independently confirmed the histologic diagnosis of each case on H&E slides. For nucleic acid extraction, premalignant or tumor cells were enriched by macro-dissection following pathologic assessment. The AllPrep DNA/RNA FFPE Kit was used to isolate DNA from FFPE tissue. Using the immunoSEQ hsTCRbeta Kit, TCR beta CDR3 regions were sequenced from DNA. From the authors' description of their analysis: TCR sequencing data were analysed with the ImmunoSEQ Analyzer. T cell clonality was calculated on productive rearrangements as 1 minus Pielou's evenness. The inverse Simpson index, applied to productive templates, was used to measure T cell diversity. T cell density was expressed as TCR beta template counts normalized to usable DNA, with usable DNA estimated by amplifying and sequencing housekeeping genes. Two-sided Kruskal-Wallis tests were used to compare TCR metrics across histologic stages. In its TCRdb copy, this immuneACCESS table keeps in-frame sequences only and misses some clones. Where compared with another copy, unresolved V genes explain less than half of these, and the others have no known cause. V, J and clone size are those of that table, while D and trimming were read from the DNA. The sample table records roughly 2,600 clones; around 80% of these occur just once. The ten largest account for approximately 4.7% of the sample.

The germline V gene encodes CDR1 MNHEY and CDR2 SMNVEV (reference sequence). A distance of 21 bases separates the germline ends of V and J, which lose 5 bases and 8 bases respectively. The CDR3 measures 15 amino acids from cysteine to phenylalanine. CDR3 DNA is the only sequence kept; it has 45 bases, read in frame from the first base. The source material was FFPE invasive lung adenocarcinoma tissue. The cell subset or site label for this specimen denotes: frankly invasive lung adenocarcinoma (ADC). The chain is assembled from TRBV27 and TRBJ1-2; the D region possibly corresponds to TRBD1 (5 bases align). The clonotype was recovered from a person aged 65 to 79 with invasive lung adenocarcinoma. The nucleotides read TGTGCCAGCAGTATCCGCCCCGGGCCCTGGGGCGGCTACACCTTC. Translated, this gives CASSIRPGPWGGYTF.